A selection of T cell receptor beta chains follows, all from one sample in a study of response to subunit inactivated influenza vaccine. TCRdb re-derived calls from the RT-PCR reads in MiXCR, one entry per CDR3 protein. The sample lists around 180,000 distinct CDR3 sequences, approximately 8.7% seen once, with about a tenth in the top ten. Sample: non-naive T cells sorted from PBMCs, taken on the day of vaccination. The receptors shown here come from a man aged 50-59 years who received an inactivated influenza vaccine. The CDR3 runs from the conserved cysteine through the conserved F or W. The D gene is left open where the match is weak. Size is omitted from some rows. Given values are once, few, many or a class for expanded clones.

>TRBV7-8|TRBD1|many|TRBJ1-1
TGTGCCAGCAGCTTGGGGACAGCGAACACTGAAGCTTTCTTT
CASSLGTANTEAFF
>TRBV14|NA|few|TRBJ2-5
TGTGCCAGCAGCCAAGTTGTTTCCAGGGGATCCAAGGAGACCCAGTACTTC
CASSQVVSRGSKETQYF
>TRBV12-3/TRBV12-4|NA|NA|TRBJ2-5
TGTGCCAGCAGTCCTTGGGGGGCCGGGAAAGAGACCCAGTACTTC
CASSPWGAGKETQYF
>TRBV5-1|TRBD1|many|TRBJ2-2
TGCGCCAGCAGACTCCACCCGGACAGGGCCGGCGGGGAGCTGTTTTTT
CASRLHPDRAGGELFF
>TRBV3-1|NA|few|TRBJ2-1
TGTGCCAGCAGCCAAGATCAATCTCTTGGTACCTCCTACAATGAGCAGTTCTTC
CASSQDQSLGTSYNEQFF
>TRBV5-5|NA|few|TRBJ1-2
TGTGCCAGCAGCGTAGAGTCCGAAGCTAACTATGGCTACACCTTC
CASSVESEANYGYTF
>TRBV6-2/TRBV6-3|NA|NA|TRBJ2-4
TGTGCCAGCAGCTATCCAGGGGCTACCAAAAACATTCAGTACTTC
CASSYPGATKNIQYF
>TRBV7-2|TRBD1|NA|TRBJ1-1
TGTGCCAGCAGCTTCGACAGGGGTAGAGCTTTCTTT
CASSFDRGRAFF
>TRBV4-2|NA|few|TRBJ2-7
TGTGCCAGCAGCCAAGATGGGGCCCTATTGAGGTACGAGCAGTACTTC
CASSQDGALLRYEQYF
>TRBV6-5|TRBD1|many|TRBJ2-2
TGTGCCAGCAGTTATCGGACAGGGGACCTTCTGAACACCGGGGAGCTGTTTTTT
CASSYRTGDLLNTGELFF